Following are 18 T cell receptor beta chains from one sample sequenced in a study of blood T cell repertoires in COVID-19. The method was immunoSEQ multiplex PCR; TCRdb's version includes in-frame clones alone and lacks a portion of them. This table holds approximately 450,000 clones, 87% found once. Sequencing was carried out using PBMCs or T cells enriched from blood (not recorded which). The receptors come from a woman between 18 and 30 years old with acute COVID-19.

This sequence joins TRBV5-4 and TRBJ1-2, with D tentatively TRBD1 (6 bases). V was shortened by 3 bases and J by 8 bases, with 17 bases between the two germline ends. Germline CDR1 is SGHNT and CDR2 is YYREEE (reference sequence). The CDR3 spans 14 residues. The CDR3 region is CASSSPGHRRGYTF. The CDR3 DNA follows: TGTGCCAGCAGCTCTCCGGGACACCGAAGGGGCTACACCTTC. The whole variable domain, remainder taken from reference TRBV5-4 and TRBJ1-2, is ETGVTQSPTHLIKTRGQQVTLRCSSQSGHNTVSWYQQALGQGPQFIFQYYREEENGRGNFPPRFSGLQFPNYSSELNVNALELDDSALYLCASSSPGHRRGYTFGSGTRLTVV.

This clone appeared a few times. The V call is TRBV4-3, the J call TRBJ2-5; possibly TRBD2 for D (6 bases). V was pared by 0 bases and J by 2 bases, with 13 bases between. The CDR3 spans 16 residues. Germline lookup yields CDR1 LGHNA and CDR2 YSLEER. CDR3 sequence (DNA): TGCGCCAGCAGCCAAGAATCTGGAGGGGTACAAGAGACCCAGTACTTC. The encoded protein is CASSQESGGVQETQYF.

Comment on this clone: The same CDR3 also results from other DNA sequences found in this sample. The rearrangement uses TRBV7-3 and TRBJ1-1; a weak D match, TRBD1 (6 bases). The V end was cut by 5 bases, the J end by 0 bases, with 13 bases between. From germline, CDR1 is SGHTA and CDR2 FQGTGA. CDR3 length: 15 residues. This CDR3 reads CASSPRGGMNTEAFF. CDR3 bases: TGTGCCAGCAGCCCACGAGGGGGTATGAACACTGAAGCTTTCTTT.

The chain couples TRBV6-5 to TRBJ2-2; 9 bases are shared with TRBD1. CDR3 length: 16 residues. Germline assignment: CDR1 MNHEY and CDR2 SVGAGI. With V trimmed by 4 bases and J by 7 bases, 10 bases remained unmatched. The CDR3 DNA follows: TGTGCCAGCAGTTCACCGGGACAGGGTTATGGCGGGGAGCTGTTTTTT. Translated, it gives CASSSPGQGYGGELFF.

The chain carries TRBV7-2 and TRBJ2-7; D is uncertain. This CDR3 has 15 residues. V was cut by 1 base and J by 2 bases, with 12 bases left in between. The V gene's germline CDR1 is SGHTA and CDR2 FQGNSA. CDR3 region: CASSLVGDLAYEQYF. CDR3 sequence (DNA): TGTGCCAGCAGCTTAGTCGGAGACCTCGCCTACGAGCAGTACTTC.

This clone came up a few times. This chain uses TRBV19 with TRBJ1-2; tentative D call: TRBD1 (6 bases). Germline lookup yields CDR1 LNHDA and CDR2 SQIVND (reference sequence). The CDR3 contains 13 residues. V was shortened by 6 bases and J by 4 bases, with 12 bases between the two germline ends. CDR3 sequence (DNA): TGTGCCAGTAGCCGACAGGCGTCCTATGGCTACACCTTC. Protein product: CASSRQASYGYTF.

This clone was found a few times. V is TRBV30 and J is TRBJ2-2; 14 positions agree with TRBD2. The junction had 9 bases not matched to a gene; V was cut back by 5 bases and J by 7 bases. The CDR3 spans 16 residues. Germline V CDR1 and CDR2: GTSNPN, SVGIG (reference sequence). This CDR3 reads CAWEGLAGVEGGELFF. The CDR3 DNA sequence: TGTGCCTGGGAGGGACTAGCGGGAGTGGAGGGCGGGGAGCTGTTTTTT.

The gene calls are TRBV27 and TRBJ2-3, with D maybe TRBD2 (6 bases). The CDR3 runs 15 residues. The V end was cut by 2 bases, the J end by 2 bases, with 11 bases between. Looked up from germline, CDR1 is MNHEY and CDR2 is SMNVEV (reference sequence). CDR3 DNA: TGTGCCAGCAGTTTAATGCGGGGAAACACAGATACGCAGTATTTT. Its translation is CASSLMRGNTDTQYF.

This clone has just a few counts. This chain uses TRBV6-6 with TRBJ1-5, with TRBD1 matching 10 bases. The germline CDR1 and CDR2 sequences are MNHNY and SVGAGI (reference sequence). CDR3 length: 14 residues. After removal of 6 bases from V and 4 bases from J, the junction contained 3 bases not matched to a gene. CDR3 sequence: CASSRQGANQPQHF. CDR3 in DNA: TGTGCCAGCAGCCGACAGGGGGCAAATCAGCCCCAGCATTTT.

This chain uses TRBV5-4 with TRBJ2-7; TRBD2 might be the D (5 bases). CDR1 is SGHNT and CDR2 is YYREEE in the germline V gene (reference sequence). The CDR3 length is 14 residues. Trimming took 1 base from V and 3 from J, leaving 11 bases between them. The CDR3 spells CASSLRGIRYEQYF. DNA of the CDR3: TGTGCCAGCAGCTTGAGAGGGATACGCTACGAGCAGTACTTC.

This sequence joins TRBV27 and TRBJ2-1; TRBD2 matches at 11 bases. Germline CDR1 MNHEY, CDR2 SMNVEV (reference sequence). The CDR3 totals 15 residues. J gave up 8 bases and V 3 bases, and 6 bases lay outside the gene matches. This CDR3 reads CASSLTSGVDYEQFF. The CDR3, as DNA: TGTGCCAGCAGTTTGACTAGCGGGGTAGACTATGAGCAGTTCTTC.

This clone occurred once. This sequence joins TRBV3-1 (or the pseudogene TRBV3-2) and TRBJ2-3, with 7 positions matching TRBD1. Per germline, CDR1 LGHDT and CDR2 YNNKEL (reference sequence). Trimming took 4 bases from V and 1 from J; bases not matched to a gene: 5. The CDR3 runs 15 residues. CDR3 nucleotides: TGTGCCAGCAGCCGGGACAGTCCCCGCACAGATACGCAGTATTTT. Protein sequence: CASSRDSPRTDTQYF.

The CDR3, as DNA: TGTGCCAGCAGCCCAGAGACAGGGCCTGGAAACACCATATATTTT. It codes for CASSPETGPGNTIYF. The chain recombines TRBV7-9 with TRBJ1-3, with 7 bases identical to TRBD1. The germline V gene has CDR1 SEHNR and CDR2 FQNEAQ (reference sequence). CDR3 size: 15 residues. The V gene end was trimmed by 5 bases and the J gene end by 2 bases; junction bases not matched to a gene: 6.

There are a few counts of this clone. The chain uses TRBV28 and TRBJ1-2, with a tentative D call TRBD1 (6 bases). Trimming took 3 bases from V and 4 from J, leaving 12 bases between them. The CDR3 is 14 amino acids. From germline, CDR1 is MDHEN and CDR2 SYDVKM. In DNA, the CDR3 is TGTGCCAGCAGTTTCCAGGGGACGGGCTATGGCTACACCTTC. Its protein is CASSFQGTGYGYTF.

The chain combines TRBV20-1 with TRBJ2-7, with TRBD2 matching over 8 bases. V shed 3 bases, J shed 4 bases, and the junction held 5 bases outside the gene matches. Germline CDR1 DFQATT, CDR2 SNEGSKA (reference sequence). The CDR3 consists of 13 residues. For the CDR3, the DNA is TGCAGTGCTAGTGGAGCGGGAGATTACGAGCAGTACTTC. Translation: CSASGAGDYEQYF.

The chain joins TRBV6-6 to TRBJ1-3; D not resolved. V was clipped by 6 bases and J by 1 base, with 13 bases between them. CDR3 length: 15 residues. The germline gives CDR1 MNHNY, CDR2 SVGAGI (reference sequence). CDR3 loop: CASRSRSGSGNTIYF. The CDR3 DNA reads TGTGCCAGCAGGAGCCGGTCGGGATCTGGAAACACCATATATTTT.

The CDR3 DNA reads as TGTGCCAGCGGCGGTACCAATCAGCCCCAGCATTTT. Translation gives CASGGTNQPQHF. This chain joins TRBV7-9 and TRBJ1-5; no clear D. Germline lookup yields CDR1 SEHNR and CDR2 FQNEAQ (reference sequence). V lost 8 bases and J lost 3, with 8 bases in between. The CDR3 loop spans 12 amino acids.

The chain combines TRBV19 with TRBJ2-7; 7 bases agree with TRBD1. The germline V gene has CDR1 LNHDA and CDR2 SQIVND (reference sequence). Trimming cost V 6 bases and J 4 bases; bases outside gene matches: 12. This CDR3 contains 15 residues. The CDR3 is CASSAGYRDRYEQYF. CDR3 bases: TGTGCCAGTAGCGCAGGGTATCGGGACAGATACGAGCAGTACTTC.